This T cell receptor (beta chain) was captured in a study of T cell responses to AZD1222 COVID-19 vaccine. This CDR3 is built from 13 residues. The germline V gene has CDR1 SGDLS and CDR2 YYNGEE. The trim removed 4 bases at V and 5 bases at J, leaving 3 bases unmatched. Produced via immunoSEQ multiplex PCR; TCRdb's table is partial and in-frame only. This table has around 89,000 clones, just over 90% appearing once. This chain joins TRBV9 and TRBJ1-2, with 9 bases fitting TRBD1. The receptor was isolated from an adult in good health. The sample was peripheral blood, taken on day 0 of AZD1222 vaccination. The CDR3 DNA sequence: TGTGCCAGCAGCCCGGGGACAGGGTATGGCTACACCTTC. Translation: CASSPGTGYGYTF.